The rows below give T cell receptor beta chains drawn from one sample of a study of blood T cells in healthy people across ages. Each CDR3 protein gets one entry after TCRdb re-called the 5' RACE reads with MiXCR. The sample has roughly 1.9 million distinct CDR3 sequences, roughly two fifths seen once. Sequencing input: blood. The receptors originated from a human donor in good health. The conserved cysteine and the conserved F or W are not part of the CDR3 here. D genes are given only for firm matches.

V gene: TRBV6-2/TRBV6-3
D gene: NA
CDR3 length: 10
CDR3 protein: ASTWTAYEQY

V gene: TRBV3-1
D gene: TRBD1
CDR3 length: 12
CDR3 protein: ASSLGQGVETQY

V gene: TRBV12-3/TRBV12-4
D gene: NA
CDR3 length: 14
CDR3 protein: ASSPPGQGRPDTQY

V gene: TRBV12-3/TRBV12-4
D gene: NA
CDR3 length: 11
CDR3 protein: ASSFKGPGELF

V gene: TRBV7-3
D gene: TRBD2
CDR3 length: 15
CDR3 protein: ASSPGGLAGTRHTQY

V gene: TRBV5-6
D gene: NA
CDR3 length: 12
CDR3 protein: ASSQFGSPYEQY

V gene: TRBV4-3
D gene: NA
CDR3 length: 13
CDR3 protein: ASSQKGSSYYGYT

V gene: TRBV9
D gene: NA
CDR3 length: 13
CDR3 protein: ASSVEGQDYYERY

V gene: TRBV9
D gene: NA
CDR3 length: 14
CDR3 protein: AGSTGRRANTGELF

V gene: TRBV6-2/TRBV6-3
D gene: NA
CDR3 length: 14
CDR3 protein: ASSRRLDRLYNEQF

V gene: TRBV7-2
D gene: TRBD1
CDR3 length: 18
CDR3 protein: ASSLRAPGQGSGRQETQY

V gene: TRBV20-1
D gene: NA
CDR3 length: 13
CDR3 protein: SARDALRGYNGQF

V gene: TRBV20-1
D gene: NA
CDR3 length: 15
CDR3 protein: SAREPFRGAYTDTQY

V gene: TRBV7-2
D gene: NA
CDR3 length: 12
CDR3 protein: ASSLARSGYGYT

V gene: TRBV5-1
D gene: NA
CDR3 length: 10
CDR3 protein: ASSSSEYGYT

V gene: TRBV28
D gene: TRBD1
CDR3 length: 13
CDR3 protein: ASSPLDRGNYGYT

V gene: TRBV9
D gene: NA
CDR3 length: 14
CDR3 protein: ASSPRLAATNEKLF

V gene: TRBV3-1
D gene: NA
CDR3 length: 13
CDR3 protein: ASSQDSGGRQPQH

V gene: TRBV7-3
D gene: TRBD1
CDR3 length: 15
CDR3 protein: ASSLHHDRDVKGTQY

V gene: TRBV18
D gene: NA
CDR3 length: 14
CDR3 protein: ASSPGLGESTDTQY

V gene: TRBV12-3/TRBV12-4
D gene: TRBD2
CDR3 length: 13
CDR3 protein: ASSLGAGAQSEQY

V gene: TRBV7-6
D gene: NA
CDR3 length: 13
CDR3 protein: ASSNPGKGKEAQY

V gene: TRBV29-1
D gene: TRBD2
CDR3 length: 12
CDR3 protein: SVSGGVSEETQY

V gene: TRBV7-9
D gene: NA
CDR3 length: 17
CDR3 protein: ASRPRRRGRDQDTDTPY

V gene: TRBV7-9
D gene: TRBD1
CDR3 length: 13
CDR3 protein: ASLPTGTVAGDYT

V gene: TRBV12-3/TRBV12-4
D gene: NA
CDR3 length: 12
CDR3 protein: ASTLNPATDTQY

V gene: TRBV19
D gene: TRBD1
CDR3 length: 11
CDR3 protein: ASSRDRENEQY

V gene: TRBV7-2
D gene: NA
CDR3 length: 11
CDR3 protein: AGSSAHGDGYT

V gene: TRBV7-2
D gene: NA
CDR3 length: 12
CDR3 protein: ASSPELNGYEQY

V gene: TRBV7-2
D gene: NA
CDR3 length: 12
CDR3 protein: ASSPPGFYYGYT

V gene: TRBV24-1
D gene: NA
CDR3 length: 14
CDR3 protein: ATSGTGTGPLETQY

V gene: TRBV20-1
D gene: TRBD1
CDR3 length: 12
CDR3 protein: SALEGQGFYEQY

V gene: TRBV20-1
D gene: NA
CDR3 length: 11
CDR3 protein: SAQNSGGPGYT

V gene: TRBV6-5
D gene: NA
CDR3 length: 10
CDR3 protein: ASSIRAYEQY

V gene: TRBV4-3
D gene: NA
CDR3 length: 13
CDR3 protein: ASSQDAGAGYGYT

V gene: TRBV4-3
D gene: NA
CDR3 length: 13
CDR3 protein: ASSQEDSPTDTQY

V gene: TRBV4-1
D gene: NA
CDR3 length: 13
CDR3 protein: ASSRTRQGRTEAF

V gene: TRBV11-2
D gene: TRBD1
CDR3 length: 12
CDR3 protein: ASSQTGTGAEAF

V gene: TRBV3-1
D gene: TRBD2
CDR3 length: 12
CDR3 protein: ASTSVGGSAAQY

V gene: TRBV7-2
D gene: NA
CDR3 length: 14
CDR3 protein: ASSLVLGRSIDGYT

V gene: TRBV6-5
D gene: NA
CDR3 length: 13
CDR3 protein: ASRRSQGRGETQY

V gene: TRBV4-1
D gene: NA
CDR3 length: 8
CDR3 protein: ASGWETQY

V gene: TRBV7-2
D gene: TRBD1
CDR3 length: 12
CDR3 protein: ASSFRTGTYGYT

V gene: TRBV13
D gene: NA
CDR3 length: 14
CDR3 protein: ASSSLGGPHRYEQY

V gene: TRBV21-1
D gene: NA
CDR3 length: 16
CDR3 protein: ASSIRDRPFPDHTEAF

V gene: TRBV7-6
D gene: NA
CDR3 length: 11
CDR3 protein: ASSPSQVAAKF

V gene: TRBV20-1
D gene: TRBD1
CDR3 length: 12
CDR3 protein: SATRQGSQETQY

V gene: TRBV12-3/TRBV12-4
D gene: NA
CDR3 length: 11
CDR3 protein: ASSRTIRQPQH

V gene: TRBV19
D gene: NA
CDR3 length: 12
CDR3 protein: ASSPRQQPYEQY

V gene: TRBV6-6
D gene: TRBD1
CDR3 length: 14
CDR3 protein: ASSLPGQLAKNIQY

V gene: TRBV10-2
D gene: TRBD2
CDR3 length: 14
CDR3 protein: ASSETSGGEQETQY

V gene: TRBV4-2
D gene: TRBD1
CDR3 length: 16
CDR3 protein: ASSQELGLGQGNEKLF

V gene: TRBV12-3/TRBV12-4
D gene: TRBD2
CDR3 length: 14
CDR3 protein: ASSLSTSGVENEQF

V gene: TRBV5-5
D gene: TRBD2
CDR3 length: 15
CDR3 protein: ASSLGWTSGGEETQY

V gene: TRBV7-3
D gene: NA
CDR3 length: 13
CDR3 protein: ASSLNGRLQETQY

V gene: TRBV18
D gene: NA
CDR3 length: 10
CDR3 protein: ASSPSTGGRF